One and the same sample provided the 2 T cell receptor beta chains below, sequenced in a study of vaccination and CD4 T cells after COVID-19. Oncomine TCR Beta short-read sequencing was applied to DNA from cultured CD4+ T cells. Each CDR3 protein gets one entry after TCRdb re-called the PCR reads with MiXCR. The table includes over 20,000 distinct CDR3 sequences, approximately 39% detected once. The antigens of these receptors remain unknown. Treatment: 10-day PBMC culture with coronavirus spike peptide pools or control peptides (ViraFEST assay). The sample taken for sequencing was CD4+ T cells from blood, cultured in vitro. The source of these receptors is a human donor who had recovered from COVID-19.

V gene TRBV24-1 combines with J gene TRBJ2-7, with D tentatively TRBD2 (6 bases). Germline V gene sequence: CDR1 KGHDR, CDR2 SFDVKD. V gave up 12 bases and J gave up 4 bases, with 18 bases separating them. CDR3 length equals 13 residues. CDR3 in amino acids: CASQGGMGYEQYF. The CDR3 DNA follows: TGTGCCTCCCAAGGCGGGATGGGTTACGAGCAGTACTTC.

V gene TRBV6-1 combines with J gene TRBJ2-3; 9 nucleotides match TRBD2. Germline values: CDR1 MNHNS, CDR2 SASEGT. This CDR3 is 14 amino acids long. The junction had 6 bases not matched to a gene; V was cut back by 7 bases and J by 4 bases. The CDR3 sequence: CASKVGLAPDTQYF. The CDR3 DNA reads TGTGCCAGCAAGGTGGGACTAGCTCCAGATACGCAGTATTTT.